This is a list of T cell receptor beta chains from one sample in a study of T cell responses to AZD1222 COVID-19 vaccine. Here immunoSEQ multiplex PCR was the method, and the copy in TCRdb shows in-frame clones only, minus some. The profile covers some 120,000 clones, with about 89% appearing a single time and over 5% taken by the ten largest. Here the sequenced sample was peripheral blood, taken on day 0 of AZD1222 vaccination. The receptors were sampled from an adult in good health. CDR3s include the opening cysteine and the closing phenylalanine or tryptophan. The order of the fields is CDR3 protein, CDR3 DNA, V gene, J gene, D gene, clone size. The D gene is left open where the match is weak. Size is omitted from some rows. Given values are once, few, many or a class for expanded clones.

cdr3_aa: CAIGPSYNSPLHF; cdr3_nt: TGTGCCATCGGCCCCTCCTATAATTCACCCCTCCACTTT; v_call: TRBV10-3; j_call: TRBJ1-6; d_call: -; clone_size: -
cdr3_aa: CASSGYRPTNEKLFF; cdr3_nt: TGTGCCAGCAGTGGATACAGGCCAACTAATGAAAAACTGTTTTTT; v_call: TRBV25-1; j_call: TRBJ1-4; d_call: -; clone_size: -
cdr3_aa: CASSLEGSTEAFF; cdr3_nt: TGTGCCAGCAGCTTAGAAGGGAGCACTGAAGCTTTCTTT; v_call: TRBV7-9; j_call: TRBJ1-1; d_call: -; clone_size: -
cdr3_aa: CASSPSGTVGRYTEAFF; cdr3_nt: TGTGCCAGCAGCCCCTCGGGGACAGTAGGGAGGTACACTGAAGCTTTCTTT; v_call: TRBV28; j_call: TRBJ1-1; d_call: TRBD1; clone_size: -
cdr3_aa: CASSPDKLGQGAFF; cdr3_nt: TGCGCCAGCAGCCCAGATAAGTTGGGACAGGGGGCTTTCTTT; v_call: TRBV5-1; j_call: TRBJ1-1; d_call: TRBD1; clone_size: -
cdr3_aa: CASSPETATGNTIYF; cdr3_nt: TGTGCCAGCAGCCCGGAGACAGCTACTGGAAACACCATATATTTT; v_call: TRBV7-6; j_call: TRBJ1-3; d_call: -; clone_size: -
cdr3_aa: CASSFRLAGEQFF; cdr3_nt: TGTGCCAGCAGTTTCCGGCTAGCCGGTGAGCAGTTCTTC; v_call: TRBV12-3/TRBV12-4; j_call: TRBJ2-1; d_call: -; clone_size: -
cdr3_aa: CASSRTEPNQPQHF; cdr3_nt: TGTGCCAGCAGCCGGACAGAGCCGAATCAGCCCCAGCATTTT; v_call: TRBV5-5; j_call: TRBJ1-5; d_call: -; clone_size: -
cdr3_aa: CASSMNSGQGRYGYTF; cdr3_nt: TGTGCCAGTAGTATGAATTCCGGACAGGGGAGATATGGCTACACCTTC; v_call: TRBV19; j_call: TRBJ1-2; d_call: TRBD1; clone_size: -
cdr3_aa: CASSPRLYLDSNEKLFF; cdr3_nt: TGTGCCAGCAGCCCTCGCCTTTACCTGGACTCTAATGAAAAACTGTTTTTT; v_call: TRBV7-2; j_call: TRBJ1-4; d_call: -; clone_size: -
cdr3_aa: CAWSVPTPYGYGYTF; cdr3_nt: TGTGCCTGGAGTGTACCGACACCGTACGGCTATGGCTACACCTTC; v_call: TRBV30; j_call: TRBJ1-2; d_call: -; clone_size: once
cdr3_aa: CASSGQAFEDSPLHF; cdr3_nt: TGTGCCAGCAGCGGGCAGGCTTTCGAGGATTCACCCCTCCACTTT; v_call: TRBV7-9; j_call: TRBJ1-6; d_call: -; clone_size: -
cdr3_aa: CASSKTSDGYTF; cdr3_nt: TGTGCCAGCAGCAAAACCTCCGATGGCTACACCTTC; v_call: TRBV21-1; j_call: TRBJ1-2; d_call: -; clone_size: -
cdr3_aa: CASIKVQSSYNSPLHF; cdr3_nt: TGTGCCAGCATCAAAGTCCAAAGCTCCTATAATTCACCCCTCCACTTT; v_call: TRBV28; j_call: TRBJ1-6; d_call: -; clone_size: -
cdr3_aa: CASSASWGAINYPDTQYF; cdr3_nt: TGCGCCAGCAGTGCAAGCTGGGGAGCAATTAATTACCCAGATACGCAGTATTTT; v_call: TRBV10-2; j_call: TRBJ2-3; d_call: -; clone_size: -
cdr3_aa: CATSPNRDNGYTF; cdr3_nt: TGTGCCACCAGCCCCAACAGGGACAATGGCTACACCTTC; v_call: TRBV15; j_call: TRBJ1-2; d_call: -; clone_size: -
cdr3_aa: CASRDRGASTEAFF; cdr3_nt: TGTGCCAGCCGGGACAGGGGTGCCTCCACTGAAGCTTTCTTT; v_call: TRBV19; j_call: TRBJ1-1; d_call: TRBD1; clone_size: -
cdr3_aa: CASSPYDGQAFSYEQYF; cdr3_nt: TGTGCCAGCAGTCCCTACGACGGACAGGCTTTCTCCTACGAGCAGTACTTC; v_call: TRBV27; j_call: TRBJ2-7; d_call: TRBD1; clone_size: -
cdr3_aa: CASKGLAGQNYNSPLHF; cdr3_nt: TGTGCCAGCAAGGGTCTGGCAGGCCAAAACTATAATTCACCCCTCCACTTT; v_call: TRBV27; j_call: TRBJ1-6; d_call: -; clone_size: few
cdr3_aa: CASSLMTGISIYNEQFF; cdr3_nt: TGTGCCAGCAGCTTAATGACAGGGATTTCGATTTACAATGAGCAGTTCTTC; v_call: TRBV7-3; j_call: TRBJ2-1; d_call: TRBD1; clone_size: -
cdr3_aa: CASSQIRQGLNTEAFF; cdr3_nt: TGTGCCAGCAGCCAAATTCGTCAGGGTCTGAACACTGAAGCTTTCTTT; v_call: TRBV3-1/TRBV3-2; j_call: TRBJ1-1; d_call: -; clone_size: -
cdr3_aa: CASSWDKTYEQYF; cdr3_nt: TGCGCCAGCAGTTGGGACAAGACCTACGAGCAGTACTTC; v_call: TRBV5-1; j_call: TRBJ2-7; d_call: -; clone_size: -
cdr3_aa: CASSLSTGGFSYEQYF; cdr3_nt: TGTGCCAGCAGTTTATCGACAGGGGGGTTCTCCTACGAGCAGTACTTC; v_call: TRBV27; j_call: TRBJ2-7; d_call: TRBD1; clone_size: few
cdr3_aa: CAWSGPRPTEAFF; cdr3_nt: TGTGCCTGGAGTGGTCCCAGGCCCACTGAAGCTTTCTTT; v_call: TRBV30; j_call: TRBJ1-1; d_call: -; clone_size: -
cdr3_aa: CASSLLGQGSGNTIYF; cdr3_nt: TGTGCCAGCAGCCTTTTGGGACAGGGCTCCGGAAACACCATATATTTT; v_call: TRBV9; j_call: TRBJ1-3; d_call: TRBD1; clone_size: -
cdr3_aa: CASSPQTLAGLQPWETQYF; cdr3_nt: TGTGCCAGCAGCCCCCAAACACTAGCGGGGCTCCAACCCTGGGAGACCCAGTACTTC; v_call: TRBV3-1/TRBV3-2; j_call: TRBJ2-5; d_call: TRBD2; clone_size: -
cdr3_aa: CASSYPDRDNSPLHF; cdr3_nt: TGTGCCAGCAGTTACCCGGACAGGGATAATTCACCCCTCCACTTT; v_call: TRBV6-5; j_call: TRBJ1-6; d_call: TRBD1; clone_size: -
cdr3_aa: CSVTPAGGVLMNTEAFF; cdr3_nt: TGCAGCGTTACCCCGGCCGGTGGGGTCCTAATGAACACTGAAGCTTTCTTT; v_call: TRBV29-1; j_call: TRBJ1-1; d_call: -; clone_size: -
cdr3_aa: CSAVQGSGTEAFF; cdr3_nt: TGCAGCGCAGTACAGGGTAGTGGCACTGAAGCTTTCTTT; v_call: TRBV29-1; j_call: TRBJ1-1; d_call: -; clone_size: -